One and the same sample provided the 17 T cell receptor beta chains below, sequenced in a study of siplizumab effects on memory and regulatory T cells. The protocol was immunoSEQ multiplex PCR, while the TCRdb copy is restricted to in-frame clones and leaves out a portion. Of about 100,000 clones detected, 85% to 95% appear once; the ten largest clones hold 12%. The sample comprised non-Treg CD4+ T cells sorted from blood. The receptors come from a human donor in good health.

The genes are TRBV6-1 and TRBJ2-4, with 10 positions matching TRBD2. V lost 3 bases and J lost 7; bases outside the gene matches: 15. Looked up from germline, CDR1 is MNHNS and CDR2 is SASEGT. The CDR3 has 18 amino acids. The chain's CDR3 is CASSDTISGRTSGNIQYF. CDR3 nucleotides: TGTGCCAGCAGTGACACTATTAGCGGGAGGACCAGTGGGAACATTCAGTACTTC.

The J gene is TRBJ2-5, the V gene TRBV6-1, with 8 nucleotides matching TRBD1. The V and J ends lost 3 bases and 5 bases, in that order; junction bases with no gene match: 8. The CDR3 loop spans 15 amino acids. CDR1 and CDR2 from the germline V gene are MNHNS and SASEGT. The CDR3 region is CASSDLRTGRETQYF. Written as DNA, the CDR3 is TGTGCCAGCAGTGACTTACGGACAGGGCGGGAGACCCAGTACTTC.

V is TRBV5-1 and J is TRBJ2-5; 11 bases match TRBD2. Germline V CDR1 and CDR2: SGHRS, YFSETQ. V trimming: 2 bases; J trimming: 5 bases; junction bases outside the gene matches: 17. The CDR3 length is 19 residues. Written as DNA, the CDR3 is TGCGCCAGCAGCTTAAGAGGAGTGGCTAGCGGGAGGATGGTGGAGACCCAGTACTTC. The encoded protein is CASSLRGVASGRMVETQYF.

This sequence joins TRBV19 and TRBJ2-2; TRBD1 or TRBD2 may be the D gene (5 bases each). CDR1 is LNHDA and CDR2 is SQIVND in the germline V gene (reference sequence). The CDR3 has 14 residues. Deletions cut 4 bases from V and 6 bases from J, with 12 bases between. CDR3 sequence reads: CASSTGRLSGELFF. Written as DNA, the CDR3 is TGTGCCAGTAGTACGGGGCGACTATCCGGGGAGCTGTTTTTT. Full variable domain (remainder filled in from reference TRBV19 and TRBJ2-2): DGGITQSPKYLFRKEGQNVTLSCEQNLNHDAMYWYRQDPGQGLRLIYYSQIVNDFQKGDIAEGYSVSREKKESFPLTVTSAQKNPTAFYLCASSTGRLSGELFFGEGSRLTVL.

The V call is TRBV5-1, the J call TRBJ2-7; weak D call: TRBD1 (6 bases). V lost 4 bases to trimming and J lost 0 bases, with 20 bases between them. Germline values: CDR1 SGHRS, CDR2 YFSETQ. CDR3 length equals 17 residues. The DNA of the CDR3 is TGCGCCAGCAGCCCCACCGACAGTTACAGGGTCTCCTACGAGCAGTACTTC. Translated, it gives CASSPTDSYRVSYEQYF.

The gene calls are TRBV28 and TRBJ2-5, with 7 bases fitting TRBD1. J lost 1 base, V lost 3 bases, and 5 bases had no gene match. The CDR3 spans 15 residues. Germline V gene lookup returns CDR1 MDHEN and CDR2 SYDVKM. CDR3 loop: CASSLRGQIQETQYF. CDR3 sequence (DNA): TGTGCCAGCAGTTTGAGGGGACAGATCCAAGAGACCCAGTACTTC.

The CDR3 sequence is CASSFLTGANEKLFF. Written as DNA, the CDR3 is TGTGCCAGCAGCTTTTTAACAGGGGCTAATGAAAAACTGTTTTTT. The chain has TRBV5-6 and TRBJ1-4, with TRBD1 identical over 7 bases. This CDR3 region has 15 residues. The V and J ends lost 2 bases and 3 bases, in that order; junction bases with no gene match: 4. The germline gives CDR1 SGHDT, CDR2 YYEEEE. Using reference TRBV5-6 and TRBJ1-4 for the parts outside the CDR3, the full variable domain is DAGVTQSPTHLIKTRGQQVTLRCSPKSGHDTVSWYQQALGQGPQFIFQYYEEEERQRGNFPDRFSGHQFPNYSSELNVNALLLGDSALYLCASSFLTGANEKLFFGSGTQLSVL.

This clone was observed a handful of times. V and J are TRBV19 and TRBJ1-1; a possible D gene is TRBD1 (5 bases). The V end was cut by 9 bases, the J end by 0 bases, with 17 bases between. Germline V CDR1 and CDR2: LNHDA, SQIVND (reference sequence). The CDR3 totals 15 residues. CDR3 in amino acids: CASATNGHLNTEAFF. CDR3 DNA: TGTGCCAGCGCAACAAATGGACACTTGAACACTGAAGCTTTCTTT.

This clone appeared a single time. The chain joins TRBV11-3 to TRBJ2-3; 8 bases fit TRBD2. The CDR3 is 15 amino acids. The J segment lost 6 bases and the V segment lost 4 bases, leaving 9 bases of the junction unmatched. CDR1 and CDR2 (germline): SGHNT, YENEEA. The CDR3 nucleotides are TGTGCCAGCAGCTCCTTAGCGGGACGATGGGATACGCAGTATTTT. Protein product: CASSSLAGRWDTQYF.

This clone appeared a few times. This chain links TRBV28 with TRBJ1-2; D is perhaps TRBD1 (6 bases). Per the germline V gene, CDR1 is MDHEN and CDR2 is SYDVKM. V was pared by 3 bases and J by 3 bases, with 11 bases between. This CDR3 has 14 residues. In DNA form, the CDR3 reads TGTGCCAGCAGTTTTACAGGGAGAGACTATGGCTACACCTTC. Translation: CASSFTGRDYGYTF.

The chain employs TRBV6-5 and TRBJ2-7; D may be TRBD1 or TRBD2 (5 bases each). CDR3 length equals 13 residues. With 8 bases removed from V and 2 bases from J, the gap between germline ends came to 13 bases. Per the germline V gene, CDR1 is MNHEY and CDR2 is SVGAGI. CDR3 bases: TGTGCCAGCGGCCCGACGGGACCCTACGAGCAGTACTTC. Residues: CASGPTGPYEQYF.

The V and J genes are TRBV12-5 and TRBJ2-5; D might be TRBD1 (6 bases). V gave up 5 bases and J gave up 5 bases, with 27 bases separating them. Germline assignment: CDR1 LGHNT and CDR2 FRNRAP. This CDR3 is 18 amino acids long. As DNA, the CDR3 is TGTGCTAGTGGTCCGTCTGCTGGTTTAGAGGGGGTGGGGGAGACCCAGTACTTC. This encodes CASGPSAGLEGVGETQYF.

For this clone: One end of the junction is discordant with germline, which a read error may explain. The V call is TRBV5-1, the J call TRBJ1-2, with 7 bases identical to TRBD1. This CDR3 is built from 15 residues. Germline assignment: CDR1 SGHRS and CDR2 YFSETQ. CDR3 nucleotides: TGTGCCAGCAGCAAACGGGACAGTGGGACGTATGGCTACACCTTC. Amino acids: CASSKRDSGTYGYTF. The whole variable domain, remainder taken from reference TRBV5-1 and TRBJ1-2, is KAGVTQTPRYLIKTRGQQVTLSCSPISGHRSVSWYQQTPGQGLQFLFEYFSETQRNKGNFPGRFSGRQFSNSRSEMNVSTLELGDSALYLCASSKRDSGTYGYTFGSGTRLTVV.

The chain joins TRBV19 to TRBJ1-3; D gene ambiguous. In germline, CDR1 is LNHDA, CDR2 SQIVND (reference sequence). The V end lost 5 bases, the J end lost 3 bases, and 11 bases lay between the germline ends. This CDR3 has 14 amino acids. CDR3 DNA sequence: TGTGCCAGTAGTCAACAGCTACGTGGAAACACCATATATTTT. Translation gives CASSQQLRGNTIYF.

The chain employs TRBV11-2 and TRBJ2-7; the D gene is possibly TRBD1 (5 bases). This CDR3 contains 14 residues. Trimming left V 1 base short and J 2 bases short, with 9 bases between. Germline CDR1 SGHAT, CDR2 FQNNGV. In DNA, the CDR3 is TGTGCCAGCAGCTTAGGGGGCAGAACCTACGAGCAGTACTTC. Residues: CASSLGGRTYEQYF.

The rearrangement joins TRBV5-1 to TRBJ2-5; 8 bases are shared with TRBD2. There are 16 residues in the CDR3. V lost 2 bases and J lost 4; bases outside the gene matches: 10. Per germline, CDR1 SGHRS and CDR2 YFSETQ. CDR3 nucleotide sequence: TGCGCCAGCAGCTTCAGGGAGCGGGAGAGGGGAGAGACCCAGTACTTC. Protein sequence: CASSFRERERGETQYF. The variable domain in full, with the rest retrieved from reference TRBV5-1 and TRBJ2-5, is KAGVTQTPRYLIKTRGQQVTLSCSPISGHRSVSWYQQTPGQGLQFLFEYFSETQRNKGNFPGRFSGRQFSNSRSEMNVSTLELGDSALYLCASSFRERERGETQYFGPGTRLLVL.

This chain joins TRBV6-5 and TRBJ2-3; TRBD2 is a possible D gene (6 bases). The V gene's germline CDR1 is MNHEY and CDR2 SVGAGI. The CDR3 totals 14 residues. The germline V and J ends were trimmed by 5 bases and 0 bases, with 9 bases remaining between them. The chain's CDR3 is CASSDSGSTDTQYF. Here the CDR3 DNA reads TGTGCCAGCAGTGATAGCGGTAGCACAGATACGCAGTATTTT.